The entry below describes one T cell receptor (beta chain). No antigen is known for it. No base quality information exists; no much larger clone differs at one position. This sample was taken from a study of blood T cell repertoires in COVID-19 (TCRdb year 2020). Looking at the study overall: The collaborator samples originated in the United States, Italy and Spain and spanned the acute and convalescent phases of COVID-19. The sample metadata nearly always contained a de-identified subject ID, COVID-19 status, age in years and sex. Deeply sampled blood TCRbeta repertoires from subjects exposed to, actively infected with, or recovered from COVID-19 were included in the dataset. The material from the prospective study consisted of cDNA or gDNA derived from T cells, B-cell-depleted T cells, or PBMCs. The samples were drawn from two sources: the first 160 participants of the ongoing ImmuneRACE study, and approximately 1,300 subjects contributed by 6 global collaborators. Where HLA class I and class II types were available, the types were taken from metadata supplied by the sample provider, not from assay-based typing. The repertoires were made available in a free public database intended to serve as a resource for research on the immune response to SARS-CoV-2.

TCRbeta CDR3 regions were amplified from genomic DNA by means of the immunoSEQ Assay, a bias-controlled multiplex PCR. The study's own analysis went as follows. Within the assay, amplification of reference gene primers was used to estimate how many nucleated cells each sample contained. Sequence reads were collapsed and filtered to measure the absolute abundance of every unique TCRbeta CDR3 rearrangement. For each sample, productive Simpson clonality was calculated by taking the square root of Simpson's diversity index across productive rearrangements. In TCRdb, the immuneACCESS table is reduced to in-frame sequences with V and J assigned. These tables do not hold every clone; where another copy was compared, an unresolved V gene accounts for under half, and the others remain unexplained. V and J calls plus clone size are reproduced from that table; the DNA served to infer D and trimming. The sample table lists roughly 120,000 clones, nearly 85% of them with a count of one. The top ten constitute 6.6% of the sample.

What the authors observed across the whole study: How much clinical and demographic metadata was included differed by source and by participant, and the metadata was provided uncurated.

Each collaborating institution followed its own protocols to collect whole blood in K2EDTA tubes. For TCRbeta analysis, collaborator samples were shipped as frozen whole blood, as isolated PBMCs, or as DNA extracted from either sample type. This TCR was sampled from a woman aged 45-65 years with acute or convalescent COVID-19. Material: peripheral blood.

The CDR3 in this case is CASRSKGAANTEAFF. The DNA is as follows: TGTGCCAGCAGGTCTAAGGGGGCTGCGAACACTGAAGCTTTCTTT. The rearrangement joined TRBV13 to TRBJ1-1, with TRBD1 identical over 7 junction bases. Spanning cysteine to phenylalanine, the CDR3 consists of 15 amino acids. The kept DNA is CDR3 alone, 45 bases in frame from the first base. CDR1 and CDR2 are drawn from the germline V gene (reference sequence): PRHDT, FYEKMQ. V and J are trimmed by 6 bases and 1 base, and the gene matches miss 8 bases of the junction.